A single sample gave rise to the 21 T cell receptor beta chains below, sequenced in a study of T cells in Graves' hyperthyroidism and ophthalmopathy. Researchers amplified the TCR beta CDR3 regions from RNA transcripts. During a first-round RT-PCR of the TCR CDR3, the HTBI primer set was used. TCRdb independently ran MiXCR on the multiplex PCR reads; one entry per CDR3 protein. The sample lists approximately 600,000 distinct CDR3 sequences; less than 25% were seen once. Sequenced: blood. The receptor set was obtained from a man aged 25-45 years with Graves' ophthalmopathy.

The chain links TRBV19 to TRBJ1-4, with D unclear. Germline CDR1 is LNHDA and CDR2 is SQIVND (reference sequence). The CDR3 consists of 14 residues. The ends were cut back, 5 bases at V and 4 bases at J, with 11 bases in the middle. CDR3 amino acids: CASSQRTVNEKLFF. The CDR3 nucleotides read TGTGCCAGTAGTCAACGGACGGTTAATGAAAAACTGTTTTTT.

Written as DNA, the CDR3 is TGCAGCGTTGTCCTTGAAGCGACTGACGAGCAGTACTTC. Translation gives CSVVLEATDEQYF. The rearrangement uses TRBV29-1 and TRBJ2-7; D not resolved. CDR3 length: 13 residues. Germline CDR1 reads SQVTM; CDR2 reads ANQGSEA. V lost 4 bases, J lost 5 bases, and 15 bases lay in between.

This clonotype was found many times. V is TRBV3-1 and J is TRBJ1-1; TRBD1 agrees at 8 bases. The CDR3 is 15 amino acids. Germline CDR1 and CDR2: LGHDT and YNNKEL (reference sequence). Trimming took 1 base from V and 4 from J; bases not matched to a gene: 5. CDR3 sequence: CASSQGAGTGTEAFF. The CDR3 bases are TGTGCCAGCAGCCAAGGGGCAGGGACAGGCACTGAAGCTTTCTTT.

This clonotype occurred a few times. The rearrangement joins TRBV28 to TRBJ2-3; TRBD2 aligns across 9 bases. Trimming cost V 1 base and J 4 bases; bases outside gene matches: 9. Germline lookup yields CDR1 MDHEN and CDR2 SYDVKM. The CDR3 totals 17 residues. CDR3 protein: CASSLLGSGSSSDTQYF. CDR3 DNA: TGTGCCAGCAGTTTATTGGGTAGCGGGAGTTCATCAGATACGCAGTATTTT.

V usage is TRBV20-1 and J usage is TRBJ1-6, with D unclear. Germline V lookup: CDR1 DFQATT, CDR2 SNEGSKA (reference sequence). Trimming removed 1 base from V and 7 bases from J, with 11 bases in between. This CDR3 is 14 amino acids long. In DNA, the CDR3 is TGCAGTGCTAGAGTAGCCGGGCCCAATTCACCCCTCCACTTT. Translation gives CSARVAGPNSPLHF.

This clonotype has just a few counts. The chain uses TRBV30 and TRBJ1-5, with 7 bases matching TRBD1. The junction had 5 bases not matched to a gene; V was cut back by 1 base and J by 2 bases. This CDR3 spans 15 amino acids. Germline loops: CDR1 GTSNPN, CDR2 SVGIG (reference sequence). The CDR3 sequence: CAWSAGGGGNQPQHF. For the CDR3, the DNA is TGTGCCTGGAGTGCAGGGGGAGGTGGCAATCAGCCCCAGCATTTT.

This chain links TRBV7-6 with TRBJ2-1; 7 bases agree with TRBD2. With V trimmed by 4 bases and J by 6 bases, 12 bases remained unmatched. CDR3 length: 16 residues. From germline, CDR1 is SGHVS and CDR2 FNYEAQ. In DNA, the CDR3 is TGTGCCAGCAGCTCCTCGACTAGTCCGGGGGGCAATGAGCAGTTCTTC. It codes for CASSSSTSPGGNEQFF.

This clonotype appeared a few times. The chain recombines TRBV5-1 with TRBJ2-1; D is perhaps TRBD2 (5 bases). This CDR3 is 14 amino acids long. The ends were cut back, 2 bases at V and 4 bases at J, with 10 bases in the middle. In germline, CDR1 is SGHRS, CDR2 YFSETQ. In nucleotides, the CDR3 is TGCGCCAGCAGCTTTCTCGGGGTATACAATGAGCAGTTCTTC. Translated: CASSFLGVYNEQFF.

This clonotype was observed a handful of times. A much larger clonotype is one base distant, so this may be a read error. The V gene is TRBV28, the J gene TRBJ2-1; 9 bases are a match to TRBD2. The CDR3 is made up of 16 amino acids. Germline V gene lookup returns CDR1 MDHEN and CDR2 SYDVKM. For the CDR3, the DNA is TGTGCCAGCAGTTTATTGAGCGGGGGGACCTACAATGAGCAGCTCTTC. Amino acids: CASSLLSGGTYNEQLF.

This clonotype was seen a handful of times. The chain carries TRBV2 and TRBJ2-5; TRBD2 might be the D (5 bases). The V and J ends lost 3 bases and 5 bases respectively, with 7 bases between them. Germline values: CDR1 SNHLY, CDR2 FYNNEI. CDR3 size: 12 residues. The CDR3 region is CASSDKRETQYF. The CDR3 DNA reads as TGTGCCAGCAGTGATAAGCGGGAGACCCAGTACTTC. The complete variable domain, with remaining parts taken from reference TRBV2 and TRBJ2-5, reads EPEVTQTPSHQVTQMGQEVILRCVPISNHLYFYWYRQILGQKVEFLVSFYNNEISEKSEIFDDQFSVERPDGSNFTLKIRSTKLEDSAMYFCASSDKRETQYFGPGTRLLVL.

There are many counts of this clonotype. V gene TRBV3-1 combines with J gene TRBJ1-1; TRBD1 aligns across 10 bases. V was clipped by 4 bases and J by 4 bases; unmatched bases: 9. The germline gives CDR1 LGHDT, CDR2 YNNKEL (reference sequence). The CDR3 is made up of 16 amino acids. The CDR3 is CASSPRDRGRSTEAFF. The CDR3 bases are TGTGCCAGCAGCCCACGTGACAGGGGGCGAAGCACTGAAGCTTTCTTT.

The chain has TRBV15 and TRBJ2-7, with D uncertain. Germline CDR1 and CDR2: LNHNV and YYDKDF (reference sequence). V gave up 1 base and J gave up 2 bases, with 12 bases separating them. This CDR3 has 15 residues. The CDR3 DNA is TGTGCCACCAGCAGAGTGGATGACGGTACCTACGAGCAGTACTTC. Translated: CATSRVDDGTYEQYF.

V gene TRBV12-3 or TRBV12-4 combines with J gene TRBJ1-2; 10 nucleotides line up with TRBD1. V lost 6 bases, J lost 4 bases, and 5 bases stayed unmatched. There are 14 residues in the CDR3. CDR3 region: CASRGTGVAYGYTF. The CDR3 DNA reads as TGTGCCAGCAGGGGGACAGGGGTAGCCTATGGCTACACCTTC.

The chain combines TRBV6-5 with TRBJ2-2, with D hard to call. The CDR3 loop spans 20 amino acids. Trimming cost V 0 bases and J 3 bases, with 23 bases left between them. The germline V gene encodes CDR1 MNHEY and CDR2 SVGAGI. The CDR3 nucleotides read TGTGCCAGCAGTTACTCCGAACTTACGTGGGGAAGAAGTGACACCGGGGAGCTGTTTTTT. Translated, it gives CASSYSELTWGRSDTGELFF.

This clonotype was picked up a small number of times. The chain combines TRBV5-1 with TRBJ2-1; 8 nucleotides agree with TRBD2. Germline loops: CDR1 SGHRS, CDR2 YFSETQ. The CDR3 extends over 16 amino acids. The junction had 11 bases not matched to a gene; V was cut back by 1 base and J by 8 bases. The CDR3 loop is CASSLITGRALDEQFF. For the CDR3, the DNA is TGCGCCAGCAGCTTGATCACCGGGAGGGCCCTTGATGAGCAGTTCTTC.

This clonotype has a handful of counts. The chain uses TRBV10-3 and TRBJ2-7; 13 nucleotides align to TRBD2. This CDR3 has 14 residues. The J segment lost 6 bases and the V segment lost 6 bases, leaving 5 bases of the junction unmatched. The germline V gene has CDR1 ENHRY and CDR2 SYGVKD. CDR3 nucleotide sequence: TGTGCCATCAGCCCGACTAGCGGGAGGCGCGAGCAGTACTTC. Translation gives CAISPTSGRREQYF.

This clonotype was seen ten or more times. The chain employs TRBV28 and TRBJ1-2; D is ambiguous. The germline gives CDR1 MDHEN, CDR2 SYDVKM. The CDR3 is made up of 13 amino acids. The V and J ends lost 3 bases and 1 base respectively, with 6 bases between them. CDR3 coding DNA: TGTGCCAGCAGTTTGGCGCGTAACTATGGCTACACCTTC. Amino acids: CASSLARNYGYTF.

The chain links TRBV5-4 to TRBJ2-3, with 8 bases aligning to TRBD1. This CDR3 has 15 residues. The germline V gene encodes CDR1 SGHNT and CDR2 YYREEE (reference sequence). V lost 3 bases to trimming and J lost 0 bases; unmatched junction nucleotides: 3. The CDR3, as DNA: TGTGCCAGCAGCTCAGGGGGCCTTAGCACAGATACGCAGTATTTT. It yields the protein CASSSGGLSTDTQYF.

The chain couples TRBV6-2 or TRBV6-3 to TRBJ2-1; TRBD1 matches 7 bases. The CDR3 sequence is 14 residues long. Per the germline V gene, CDR1 is MNHEY and CDR2 is SVGEGT. With 4 bases clipped from V and 6 bases from J, the junction kept 6 bases outside the gene matches. This chain's CDR3 is CASSSWDSTNEQFF. In DNA form, the CDR3 reads TGTGCCAGCAGTTCCTGGGACAGTACCAATGAGCAGTTCTTC.

This clonotype was counted at least ten times. The rearrangement links TRBV7-3 to TRBJ2-1, with TRBD2 identical over 10 bases. Germline V CDR1 and CDR2: SGHTA, FQGTGA. CDR3 size: 17 residues. Losses at the gene ends were 4 bases for V and 6 bases for J; bases not matched to a gene: 12. CDR3 nucleotides: TGTGCCAGCAGCTCGAAACACCTAGCGGGAGATCGCAATGAGCAGTTCTTC. Residues: CASSSKHLAGDRNEQFF.

CDR3 nucleotides: TGTGCCAGCCGCACAGGGGGAGGAGGAAACACCATATATTTT. This gives the protein CASRTGGGGNTIYF. The chain links TRBV28 to TRBJ1-3; TRBD1 aligns across 8 bases. The CDR3 is 14 residues long. J was trimmed by 4 bases and V by 8 bases; bases with no gene match: 7. Germline loops: CDR1 MDHEN, CDR2 SYDVKM.